The sequence of this TCR beta chain was determined in a study of blood T cell repertoires in COVID-19. About the research overall: Samples taken during acute and convalescent COVID-19 were collected in the United States, Italy and Spain.

Repertoires were generated with immunoSEQ multiplex PCR, while TCRdb's copy carries only in-frame clones and drops some. Of some 150,000 clones listed, about 88% are singletons. This clone was detected only a few times. The CDR3 is 15 amino acids. The rearrangement links TRBV21-1 to TRBJ1-2; the table gives TRBD1 as D, unverified against the DNA. TRBV21-1 is a pseudogene. Source material: peripheral blood. The receptor was derived from a man aged 35 to 55 with acute or convalescent COVID-19. The CDR3 protein is CASSKGTALNYGYTF. The CDR3 nucleotides read TGTGCCAGCAGCAAAGGGACAGCCCTGAACTATGGCTACACCTTC.